The rows below give T cell receptor beta chains drawn from one sample of a study of cytomegalovirus exposure and HLA in healthy donors. Clones were read by immunoSEQ multiplex PCR, and TCRdb kept only the in-frame ones, dropping some. This table has about 150,000 clones, about 86% appearing once. What was sequenced was PBMCs. Receptors originate from a man younger than 35 in good health and CMV-seropositive. Each CDR3 is given with its conserved first and last residue. The D gene is left open where the match is weak. Where a row states a size, it is once, few, many or the class of an expanded clone; other rows omit it.

TRBV14	TRBJ1-6	-	TRBD1	CASSQDPTPGQGARF	TGTGCCAGCAGCCAAGATCCGACACCGGGACAGGGGGCTCGGTTT
TRBV10-3	TRBJ1-1	-	TRBD1	CAISATGPNTEAFF	TGTGCCATCAGCGCGACAGGGCCGAACACTGAAGCTTTCTTT
TRBV18	TRBJ1-2	-	-	CASSREGIGGYTF	TGTGCCAGCTCACGGGAGGGAATAGGAGGCTACACCTTC
TRBV6-6	TRBJ2-1	once	-	CASSYDYKGVANEQFF	TGTGCCAGCAGTTACGACTACAAGGGAGTAGCCAATGAGCAGTTCTTC
TRBV11-2	TRBJ2-1	-	-	CASSRGMASPYNEQFF	TGTGCCAGCAGCCGAGGGATGGCTAGCCCCTACAATGAGCAGTTCTTC
TRBV6-5	TRBJ2-5	-	-	CASSYRAVETQYF	TGTGCCAGCAGTTACAGAGCGGTAGAGACCCAGTACTTC
TRBV25-1	TRBJ2-7	-	-	CASTRDNSYEQYF	TGTGCCAGCACCCGGGACAACTCCTACGAGCAGTACTTC
TRBV7-6	TRBJ2-6	-	TRBD1	CASSRYVEQGIGGANVLTF	TGTGCCAGCAGCCGATACGTCGAACAGGGGATCGGTGGGGCCAACGTCCTGACTTTC
TRBV15	TRBJ1-2	-	TRBD1	CATSEKLTGILGYTF	TGTGCCACCAGCGAAAAGCTGACAGGGATTCTCGGCTACACCTTC
TRBV29-1	TRBJ2-7	-	-	CSVAGRATYEQYF	TGCAGCGTTGCGGGCAGGGCGACCTACGAGCAGTACTTC
TRBV7-3	TRBJ2-3	-	TRBD2	CASSSASGGTDTQYF	TGTGCCAGCAGCTCTGCTAGCGGGGGTACAGATACGCAGTATTTT
TRBV6-5	TRBJ2-2	-	TRBD1	CATRGQGAPGELFF	TGTGCCACCAGGGGACAGGGGGCCCCCGGGGAGCTGTTTTTT
TRBV19	TRBJ2-7	-	TRBD2	CASQAGGNPYEQYF	TGTGCATCGCAAGCGGGAGGGAACCCCTACGAGCAGTACTTC
TRBV9	TRBJ2-1	-	-	CASSALSGSGAGNEQFF	TGTGCCAGCAGCGCGCTCTCCGGGAGTGGGGCTGGCAATGAGCAGTTCTTC
TRBV9	TRBJ2-1	-	TRBD2	CASSAWGSGEYNEQFF	TGTGCCAGCAGCGCGTGGGGGAGCGGGGAGTACAATGAGCAGTTCTTC
TRBV6-4	TRBJ2-3	once	TRBD1	CASSRDRGSSDTQYF	TGTGCCAGCAGCCGGGACAGGGGTTCGTCGGATACGCAGTATTTT
TRBV28	TRBJ1-6	-	-	CASSLGLTPLHF	TGTGCCAGCAGTTTGGGGCTGACACCCCTCCACTTT
TRBV13	TRBJ2-5	-	TRBD2	CASSSSGTSAQETQYF	TGTGCCAGCAGCTCCTCCGGGACTAGCGCCCAAGAGACCCAGTACTTC
TRBV18	TRBJ1-1	-	-	CASSLGGGRTEAFF	TGTGCCAGCTCTCTAGGGGGGGGAAGGACTGAAGCTTTCTTT
TRBV6-5	TRBJ2-2	-	-	CASSYGRWNTGELFF	TGTGCCAGCAGTTACGGCAGGTGGAACACCGGGGAGCTGTTTTTT
TRBV6-6	TRBJ2-1	-	TRBD2	CASILAGGMGEQFF	TGTGCCAGCATCCTAGCGGGGGGGATGGGTGAGCAGTTCTTC
TRBV5-4	TRBJ2-3	-	TRBD2	CASSFVAGGADTQYF	TGTGCCAGCAGCTTTGTAGCGGGGGGGGCAGATACGCAGTATTTT
TRBV2	TRBJ2-6	once	TRBD1	CASRPGTGVANVLTF	TGTGCCAGCAGGCCCGGGACAGGGGTGGCCAACGTCCTGACTTTC
TRBV2	TRBJ2-7	-	TRBD1	CASRLDGTGGEQYF	TGTGCCAGCAGACTTGATGGGACAGGGGGCGAGCAGTACTTC
TRBV7-9	TRBJ2-1	-	TRBD1	CASSLRQGSDEQFF	TGTGCCAGCAGCTTGAGACAGGGGTCGGATGAGCAGTTCTTC
TRBV6-5	TRBJ2-3	-	-	CASTNSDTQYF	TGTGCCAGCACCAACTCCGATACGCAGTATTTT
TRBV2	TRBJ2-7	-	-	CASSGLRSYEQYF	TGTGCCAGCAGTGGGCTTCGCTCCTACGAGCAGTACTTC